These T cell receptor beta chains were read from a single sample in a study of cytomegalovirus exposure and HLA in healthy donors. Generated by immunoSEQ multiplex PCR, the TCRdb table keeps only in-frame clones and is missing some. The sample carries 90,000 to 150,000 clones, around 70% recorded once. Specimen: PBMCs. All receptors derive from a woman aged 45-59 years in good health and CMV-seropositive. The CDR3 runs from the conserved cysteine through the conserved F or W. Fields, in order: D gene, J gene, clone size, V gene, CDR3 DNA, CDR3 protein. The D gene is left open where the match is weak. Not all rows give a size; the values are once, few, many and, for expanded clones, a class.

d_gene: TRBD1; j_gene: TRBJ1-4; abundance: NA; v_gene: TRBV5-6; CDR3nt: TGTGCCAGCAACGTAAGGACAGGACGAAATGAAAAACTGTTTTTT; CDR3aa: CASNVRTGRNEKLFF
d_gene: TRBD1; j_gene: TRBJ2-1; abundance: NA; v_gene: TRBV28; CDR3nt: TGTGCCAGCAGAGAATGGGGACAGGATAACAATGAGCAGTTCTTC; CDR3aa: CASREWGQDNNEQFF
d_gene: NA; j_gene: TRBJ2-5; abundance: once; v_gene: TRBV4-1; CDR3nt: TGCGCCAGCAGCCTGGATAGCGGTAATACCGTGGCCCAGTACTTC; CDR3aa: CASSLDSGNTVAQYF
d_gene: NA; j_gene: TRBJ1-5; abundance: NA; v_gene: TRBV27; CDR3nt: TGTGCCAGCAGCCCCAGGGGAATTTACCGCAATCAGCCCCAGCATTTT; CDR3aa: CASSPRGIYRNQPQHF
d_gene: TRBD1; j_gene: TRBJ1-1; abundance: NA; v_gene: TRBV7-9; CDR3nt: TGTGCCAGCAGCTCTAGCCGACAGGGTTTGAACACTGAAGCTTTCTTT; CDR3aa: CASSSSRQGLNTEAFF
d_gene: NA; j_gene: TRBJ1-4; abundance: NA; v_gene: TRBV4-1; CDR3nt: TGCGCCAGCTACCCTCGCGGAGGGATTAATGAAAAACTGTTTTTT; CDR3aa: CASYPRGGINEKLFF
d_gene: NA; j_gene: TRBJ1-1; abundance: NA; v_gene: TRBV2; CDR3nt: TGTGCCAGCAGTGAAGAGGGAACAGGCACTGAAGCTTTCTTT; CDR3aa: CASSEEGTGTEAFF
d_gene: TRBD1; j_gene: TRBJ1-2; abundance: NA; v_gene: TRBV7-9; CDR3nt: TGTGCCAGCAGCTCTCCGGGACAGGATTTCGTCTATGGCTACACCTTC; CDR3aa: CASSSPGQDFVYGYTF
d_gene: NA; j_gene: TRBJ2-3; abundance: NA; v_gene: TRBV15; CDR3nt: TGTGCCACCAGCAGAAGGACGGCGGGGCTACCCAGAGATACGCAGTATTTT; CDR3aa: CATSRRTAGLPRDTQYF
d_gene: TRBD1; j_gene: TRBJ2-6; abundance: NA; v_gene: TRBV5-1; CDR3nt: TGCGCCAGCAGCGCGACAGGGGGCGGGTCTGGGGCCAACGTCCTGACTTTC; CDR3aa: CASSATGGGSGANVLTF
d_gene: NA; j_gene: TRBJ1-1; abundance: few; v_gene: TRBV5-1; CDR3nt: TGCGCCAGCAGCTTGTGGGGCACTACAGGGAACACTGAAGCTTTCTTT; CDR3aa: CASSLWGTTGNTEAFF
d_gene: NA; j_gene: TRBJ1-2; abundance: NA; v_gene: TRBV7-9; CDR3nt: TGTGCCAGCAGCTCGACAGAAAGAACTAACTATGGCTACACCTTC; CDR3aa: CASSSTERTNYGYTF
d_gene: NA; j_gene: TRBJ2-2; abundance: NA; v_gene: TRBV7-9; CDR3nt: TGTGCCAGCAGCTTAGCGTTGGGGGCGGACACCGGGGAGCTGTTTTTT; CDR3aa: CASSLALGADTGELFF
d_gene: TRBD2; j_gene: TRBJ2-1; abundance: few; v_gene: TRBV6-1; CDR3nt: TGTGCCAGCAGTGAGCTAAGCGGGATAGGCAATGAGCAGTTCTTC; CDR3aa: CASSELSGIGNEQFF
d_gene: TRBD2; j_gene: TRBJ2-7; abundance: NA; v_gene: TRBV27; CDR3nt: TGTGCCAGCAGTTTGCTAGCGGGGGGGCTGAAGAACGAGCAGTACTTC; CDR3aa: CASSLLAGGLKNEQYF
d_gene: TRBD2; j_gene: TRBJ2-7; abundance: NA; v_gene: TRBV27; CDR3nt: TGTGCCAGCAGTTCGAAACTAGCGGGAGGGCTCTACGAGCAGTACTTC; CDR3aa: CASSSKLAGGLYEQYF
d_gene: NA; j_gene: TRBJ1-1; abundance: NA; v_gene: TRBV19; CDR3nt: TGTGCCAGTAGGGTTACAGGGAAGAACACTGAAGCTTTCTTT; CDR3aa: CASRVTGKNTEAFF
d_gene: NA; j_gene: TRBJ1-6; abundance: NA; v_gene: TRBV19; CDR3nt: TGTGCCAGTAGTATAAATCGAGATTCACCCCTCCACTTT; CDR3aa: CASSINRDSPLHF
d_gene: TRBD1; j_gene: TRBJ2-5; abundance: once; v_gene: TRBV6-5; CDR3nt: TGTGCCACCTGGGACAGGGGGCAGGGGGAGCAGTACTTC; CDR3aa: CATWDRGQGEQYF
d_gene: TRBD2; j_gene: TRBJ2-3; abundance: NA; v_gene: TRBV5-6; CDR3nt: TGTGCCAGCAGCTTGGCCGGGACTAGCGTTAGCACAGATACGCAGTATTTT; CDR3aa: CASSLAGTSVSTDTQYF
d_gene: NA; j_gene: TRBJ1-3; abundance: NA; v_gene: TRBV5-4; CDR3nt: TGTGCCAGCAGCTTGGCAGCAGGGGTTGGAAACACCATATATTTT; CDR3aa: CASSLAAGVGNTIYF
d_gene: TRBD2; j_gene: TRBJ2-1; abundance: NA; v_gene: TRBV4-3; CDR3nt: TGCGCCAGCAGCCAAGACGCGGGGACTAGCCAGTTCCGTGAGCAGTTCTTC; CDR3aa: CASSQDAGTSQFREQFF
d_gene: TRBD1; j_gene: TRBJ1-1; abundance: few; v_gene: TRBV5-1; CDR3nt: TGCGCCAGCAGCCTTCCCGGGACAGGGAACACTGAAGCTTTCTTT; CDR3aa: CASSLPGTGNTEAFF
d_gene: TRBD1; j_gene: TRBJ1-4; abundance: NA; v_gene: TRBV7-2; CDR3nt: TGTGCCAGCAGCCCAACACAGGACAGGGTGACTAATGAAAAACTGTTTTTT; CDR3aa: CASSPTQDRVTNEKLFF
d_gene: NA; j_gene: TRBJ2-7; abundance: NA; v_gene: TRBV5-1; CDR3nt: TGCGCCAGCAGCTTGGAGGGGGTTACGGGCGAGCAGTACTTC; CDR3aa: CASSLEGVTGEQYF
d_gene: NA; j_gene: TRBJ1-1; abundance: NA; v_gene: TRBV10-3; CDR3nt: TGTGCCATCGGCGAGGGGATGGGAGGCACTGAAGCTTTCTTT; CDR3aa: CAIGEGMGGTEAFF
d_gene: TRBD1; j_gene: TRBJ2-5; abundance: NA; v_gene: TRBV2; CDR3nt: TGTGCCAGCAGTGATGGACAGGGGGGAGAGACCCAGTACTTC; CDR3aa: CASSDGQGGETQYF
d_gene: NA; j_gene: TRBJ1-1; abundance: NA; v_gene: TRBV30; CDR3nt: TGTGCCTGGAGTCCCCCTAACACTGAAGCTTTCTTT; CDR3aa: CAWSPPNTEAFF
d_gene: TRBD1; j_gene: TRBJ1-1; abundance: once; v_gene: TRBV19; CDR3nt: TGTGCCAGTAGTACCCGGGACAGGGGGACTGAAGCTTTCTTT; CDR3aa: CASSTRDRGTEAFF
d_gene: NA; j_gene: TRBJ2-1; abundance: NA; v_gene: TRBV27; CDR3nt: TGTGCCAGCAGTCCCCATGGGGGAGGCCACAATGAGCAGTTCTTC; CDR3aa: CASSPHGGGHNEQFF
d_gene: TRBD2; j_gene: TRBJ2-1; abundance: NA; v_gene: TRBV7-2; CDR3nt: TGTGCCAGCAGCTTAGGAGGACTAGCGAATAATGAGCAGTTCTTC; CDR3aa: CASSLGGLANNEQFF
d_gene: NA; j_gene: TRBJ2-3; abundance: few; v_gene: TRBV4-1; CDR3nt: TGCGCCAGCAGCCAAGATCAGCTATCAGAGGGCACAGATACGCAGTATTTT; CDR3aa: CASSQDQLSEGTDTQYF
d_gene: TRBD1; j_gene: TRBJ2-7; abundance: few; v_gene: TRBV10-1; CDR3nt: TGCGCCAGCAGTAAGACAGGGGGTCGCGACGAGCAGTACTTC; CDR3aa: CASSKTGGRDEQYF
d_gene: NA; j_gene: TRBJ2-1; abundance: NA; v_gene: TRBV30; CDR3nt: TGTGCCTGGAGCACTGGACTAAGCAATGAGCAGTTCTTC; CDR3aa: CAWSTGLSNEQFF
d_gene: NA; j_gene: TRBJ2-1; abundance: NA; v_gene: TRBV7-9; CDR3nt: TGTGCCAGCAGCTTTGGGCCCAATGAGCAGTTCTTC; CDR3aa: CASSFGPNEQFF
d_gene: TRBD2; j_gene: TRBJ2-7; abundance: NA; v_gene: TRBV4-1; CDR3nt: TGCGCCAGCAGCCTCCGGGACAACTACGGCCCTAGCGGGGTCTACGAGCAGTACTTC; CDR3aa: CASSLRDNYGPSGVYEQYF
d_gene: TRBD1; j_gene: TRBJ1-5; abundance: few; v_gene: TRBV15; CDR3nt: TGTGCCACCAGCAGGGACAGGGGTCAGCCCCAGCATTTT; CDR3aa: CATSRDRGQPQHF
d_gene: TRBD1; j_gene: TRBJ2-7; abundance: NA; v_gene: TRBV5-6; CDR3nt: TGTGCCAGCAGTTCCCGGGACAGGACCTACGAGCAGTACTTC; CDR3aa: CASSSRDRTYEQYF
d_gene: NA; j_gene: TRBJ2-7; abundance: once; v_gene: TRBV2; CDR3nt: TGTGCCAGCAGTGAAATCGGGTTCTATCAGGGGTCCCCATACGAGCAGTACTTC; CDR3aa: CASSEIGFYQGSPYEQYF
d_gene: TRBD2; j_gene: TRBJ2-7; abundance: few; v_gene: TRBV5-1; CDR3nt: TGCGCCAGCAGCCAGACTAGCGGGAGCCACGAGCAGTACTTC; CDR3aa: CASSQTSGSHEQYF
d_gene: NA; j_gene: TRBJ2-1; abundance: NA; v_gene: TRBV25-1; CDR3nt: TGTGCCAGCAGTGAATTGGGAGCTTACAATGAGCAGTTCTTC; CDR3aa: CASSELGAYNEQFF
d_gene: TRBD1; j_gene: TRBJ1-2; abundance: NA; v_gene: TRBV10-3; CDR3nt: TGTGCCATCAGTGAGTCGACTCCGGGACAGGGTTCCTATGGCTACACCTTC; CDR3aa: CAISESTPGQGSYGYTF
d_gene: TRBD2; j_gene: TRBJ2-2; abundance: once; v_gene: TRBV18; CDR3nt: TGTGCCAGCTCACCAGCTAGCGGAGGCGGCACCGGGGAGCTGTTTTTT; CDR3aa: CASSPASGGGTGELFF
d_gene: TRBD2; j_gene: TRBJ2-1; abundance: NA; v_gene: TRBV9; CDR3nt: TGTGCCAGCAGCGCCACTAGCGGGAGTTTTGATGAGCAGTTCTTC; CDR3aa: CASSATSGSFDEQFF
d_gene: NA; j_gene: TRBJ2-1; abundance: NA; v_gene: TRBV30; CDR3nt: TGTGCCTGGACCCGAGGTTGGTCGCCCCAGTTTGAGCAGTTCTTC; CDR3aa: CAWTRGWSPQFEQFF
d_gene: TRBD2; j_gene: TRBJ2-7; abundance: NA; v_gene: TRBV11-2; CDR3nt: TGTGCCAGCAGCCGACTAGCGGGGTTGATGGAGCAGTACTTC; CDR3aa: CASSRLAGLMEQYF
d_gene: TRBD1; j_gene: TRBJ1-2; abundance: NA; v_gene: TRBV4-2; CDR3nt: TGTGCCAGCAGCCAAGATACCGGGACAGGTCTGGCCTCTCACTATGGCTACACCTTC; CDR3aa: CASSQDTGTGLASHYGYTF
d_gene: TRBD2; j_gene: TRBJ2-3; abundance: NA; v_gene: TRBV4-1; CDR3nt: TGCGCCAGCAGCCAGAAAGGCGCTAGCGGGAACACAGATACGCAGTATTTT; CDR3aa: CASSQKGASGNTDTQYF
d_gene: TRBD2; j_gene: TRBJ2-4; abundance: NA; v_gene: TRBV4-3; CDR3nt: TGCGCCAGCAGCCCCCAGACTAGCGGGGGAACAAACATTCAGTACTTC; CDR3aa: CASSPQTSGGTNIQYF
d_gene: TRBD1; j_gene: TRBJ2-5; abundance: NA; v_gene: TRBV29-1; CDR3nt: TGCAGCTCCCTCTTGGACAGGCGGGAGACCCAGTACTTC; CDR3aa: CSSLLDRRETQYF
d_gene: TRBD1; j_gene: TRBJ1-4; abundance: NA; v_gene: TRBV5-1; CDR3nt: TGCGCCAGCAGCAGCACAGGGGTGACTAATGAAAAACTGTTTTTT; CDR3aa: CASSSTGVTNEKLFF
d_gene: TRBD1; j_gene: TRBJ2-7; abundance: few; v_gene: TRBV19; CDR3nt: TGTGCCAGTAGTACCCCCCGGGACAGTTACTCCTACGAGCAGTACTTC; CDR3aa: CASSTPRDSYSYEQYF
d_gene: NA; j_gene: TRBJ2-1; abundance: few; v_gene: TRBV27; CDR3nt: TGTGCCAGTCGCCCGACTAGGCTGGCCTACAATGAGCAGTTCTTC; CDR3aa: CASRPTRLAYNEQFF